This paragraph reports one T cell receptor (beta chain). Its cognate antigen is unknown. This entry belongs to a study of T cells in localized non-small cell lung cancer. Study conclusions and caveats: Sequence data derive from only one tumor region, so heterogeneity remains possible. Uninvolved neighboring lung showed the greatest T cell clonality, exceeding tumor. Appearances in adjacent lung were noted for a median roughly 50 of the top 100 tumor clones.

The repertoire was sequenced with immunoSEQ multiplex PCR; TCRdb's copy has only in-frame clones and lacks some. The sample yields 78,000 or so clones, 80% to 90% seen once. This CDR3 region has 16 residues. Germline CDR1 is SGHRS and CDR2 is YFSETQ. Trimming removed 0 bases from V and 2 bases from J, with 15 bases in between. This TCR was sampled from a man aged 40 to 75 with stage I lung adenocarcinoma. This material consisted of peripheral blood, taken before any cancer treatment. This chain joins TRBV5-1 and TRBJ2-7, with D perhaps matching TRBD1 (6 bases). The CDR3 sequence is CASSLGDNGVPYEQYF. DNA for the CDR3: TGCGCCAGCAGCTTGGGGGACAATGGGGTCCCCTACGAGCAGTACTTC.